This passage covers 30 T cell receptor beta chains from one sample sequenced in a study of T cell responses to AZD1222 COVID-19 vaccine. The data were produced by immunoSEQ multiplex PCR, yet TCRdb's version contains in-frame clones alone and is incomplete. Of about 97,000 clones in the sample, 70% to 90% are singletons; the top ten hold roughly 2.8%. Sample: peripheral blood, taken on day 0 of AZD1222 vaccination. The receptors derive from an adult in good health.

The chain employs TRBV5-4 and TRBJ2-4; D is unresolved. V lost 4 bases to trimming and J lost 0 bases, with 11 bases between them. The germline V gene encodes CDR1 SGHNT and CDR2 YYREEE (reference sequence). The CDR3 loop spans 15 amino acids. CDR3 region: CASSTGSVAKNIQYF. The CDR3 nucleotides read TGTGCCAGCAGCACCGGGTCTGTAGCCAAAAACATTCAGTACTTC.

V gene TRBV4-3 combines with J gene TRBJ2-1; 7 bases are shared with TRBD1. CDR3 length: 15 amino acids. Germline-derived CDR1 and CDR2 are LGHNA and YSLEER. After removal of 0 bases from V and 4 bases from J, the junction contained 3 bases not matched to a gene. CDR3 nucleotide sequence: TGCGCCAGCAGCCAAGAGGGACAGAGTTACAATGAGCAGTTCTTC. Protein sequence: CASSQEGQSYNEQFF.

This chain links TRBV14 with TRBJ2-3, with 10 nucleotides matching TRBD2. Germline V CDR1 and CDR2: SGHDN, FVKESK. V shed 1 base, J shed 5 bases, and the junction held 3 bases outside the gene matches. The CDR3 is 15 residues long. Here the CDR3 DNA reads TGTGCCAGCAGCCAAGCGGTAGCGGGGGGAGATACGCAGTATTTT. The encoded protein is CASSQAVAGGDTQYF.

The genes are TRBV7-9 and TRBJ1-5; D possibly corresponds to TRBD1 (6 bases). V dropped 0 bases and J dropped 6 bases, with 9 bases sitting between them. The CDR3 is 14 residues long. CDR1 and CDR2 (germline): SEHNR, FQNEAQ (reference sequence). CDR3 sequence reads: CASSLAQGSQPQHF. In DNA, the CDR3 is TGTGCCAGCAGCTTAGCACAGGGAAGTCAGCCCCAGCATTTT.

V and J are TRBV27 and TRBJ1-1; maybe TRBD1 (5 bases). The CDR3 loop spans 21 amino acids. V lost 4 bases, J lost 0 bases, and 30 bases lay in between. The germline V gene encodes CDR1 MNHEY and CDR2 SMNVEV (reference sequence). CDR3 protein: CASSSFTSGHPTSSMNTEAFF. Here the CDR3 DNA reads TGTGCCAGCAGTTCATTCACCTCCGGACACCCCACGTCCTCCATGAACACTGAAGCTTTCTTT.

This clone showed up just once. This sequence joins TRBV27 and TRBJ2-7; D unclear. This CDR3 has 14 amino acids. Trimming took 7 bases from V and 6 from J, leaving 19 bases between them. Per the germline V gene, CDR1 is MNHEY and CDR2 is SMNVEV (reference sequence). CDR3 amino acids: CASKLDGRRFEQYF. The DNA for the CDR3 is TGTGCCAGCAAATTGGACGGTCGTCGGTTCGAGCAGTACTTC.

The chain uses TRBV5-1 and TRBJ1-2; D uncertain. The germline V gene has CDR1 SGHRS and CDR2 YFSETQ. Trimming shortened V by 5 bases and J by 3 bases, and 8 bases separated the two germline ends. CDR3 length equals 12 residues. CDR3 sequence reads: CASRVKDYGYTF. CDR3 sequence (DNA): TGCGCCAGCAGGGTCAAAGACTATGGCTACACCTTC.

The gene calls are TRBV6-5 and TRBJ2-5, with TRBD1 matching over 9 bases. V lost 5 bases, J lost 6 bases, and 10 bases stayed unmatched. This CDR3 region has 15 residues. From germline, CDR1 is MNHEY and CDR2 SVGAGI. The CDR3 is CASSTPDRGTKTQYF. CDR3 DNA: TGTGCCAGCAGTACCCCGGACAGGGGAACTAAGACCCAGTACTTC.

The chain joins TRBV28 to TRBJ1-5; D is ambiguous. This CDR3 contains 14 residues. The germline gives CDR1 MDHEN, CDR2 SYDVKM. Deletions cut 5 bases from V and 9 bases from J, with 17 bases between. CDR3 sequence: CASSPASGDRPQHF. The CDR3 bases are TGTGCCAGCAGTCCGGCTTCGGGAGACCGGCCCCAGCATTTT.

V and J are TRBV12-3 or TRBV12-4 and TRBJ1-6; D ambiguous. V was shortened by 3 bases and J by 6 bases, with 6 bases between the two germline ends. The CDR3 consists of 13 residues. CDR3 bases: TGTGCCAGCAGTTTCGGGTCTAATTCACCCCTCCACTTT. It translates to CASSFGSNSPLHF.

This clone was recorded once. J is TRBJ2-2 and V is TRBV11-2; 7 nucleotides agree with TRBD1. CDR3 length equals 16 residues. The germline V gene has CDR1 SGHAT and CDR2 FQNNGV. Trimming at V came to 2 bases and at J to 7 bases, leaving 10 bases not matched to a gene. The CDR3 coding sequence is TGTGCCAGCAGCTTAAGAGGGGGCTGGGATAGCGGGGAGCTGTTTTTT. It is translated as CASSLRGGWDSGELFF.

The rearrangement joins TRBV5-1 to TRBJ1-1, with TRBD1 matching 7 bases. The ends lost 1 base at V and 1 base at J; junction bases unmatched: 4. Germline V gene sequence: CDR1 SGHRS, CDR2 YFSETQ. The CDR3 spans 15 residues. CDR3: CASSLSRGWNTEAFF. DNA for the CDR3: TGCGCCAGCAGCTTGTCCAGGGGGTGGAACACTGAAGCTTTCTTT.

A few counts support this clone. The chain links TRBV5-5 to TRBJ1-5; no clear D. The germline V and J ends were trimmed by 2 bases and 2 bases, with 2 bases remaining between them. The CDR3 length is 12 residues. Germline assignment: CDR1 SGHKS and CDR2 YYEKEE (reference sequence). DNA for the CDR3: TGTGCCAGCAGCTTTGGCAATCAGCCCCAGCATTTT. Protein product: CASSFGNQPQHF.

The CDR3 reads CASSLGGARNQPQHF. The CDR3 DNA reads TGTGCCAGCAGTTTAGGGGGGGCACGGAATCAGCCCCAGCATTTT. V is TRBV28 and J is TRBJ1-5; the D gene is possibly TRBD1 (6 bases). This CDR3 region has 15 residues. V lost 2 bases and J 4 bases, leaving 12 bases between the germline ends. Germline values: CDR1 MDHEN, CDR2 SYDVKM.

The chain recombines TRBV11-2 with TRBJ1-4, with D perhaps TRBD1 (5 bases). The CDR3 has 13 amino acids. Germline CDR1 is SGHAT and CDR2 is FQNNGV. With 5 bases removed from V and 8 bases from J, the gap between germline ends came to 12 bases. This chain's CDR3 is CASSRGPGEKLFF. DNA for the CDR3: TGTGCCAGCAGCCGGGGCCCGGGGGAAAAACTGTTTTTT. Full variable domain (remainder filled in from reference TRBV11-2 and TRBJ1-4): EAGVAQSPRYKIIEKRQSVAFWCNPISGHATLYWYQQILGQGPKLLIQFQNNGVVDDSQLPKDRFSAERLKGVDSTLKIQPAKLEDSAVYLCASSRGPGEKLFFGSGTQLSVL.

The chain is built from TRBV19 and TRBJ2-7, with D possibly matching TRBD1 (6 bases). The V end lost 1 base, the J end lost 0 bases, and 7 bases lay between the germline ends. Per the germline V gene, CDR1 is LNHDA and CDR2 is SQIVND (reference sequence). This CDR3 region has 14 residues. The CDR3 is CASSIAGASYEQYF. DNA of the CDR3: TGTGCCAGTAGTATAGCAGGGGCCTCCTACGAGCAGTACTTC.

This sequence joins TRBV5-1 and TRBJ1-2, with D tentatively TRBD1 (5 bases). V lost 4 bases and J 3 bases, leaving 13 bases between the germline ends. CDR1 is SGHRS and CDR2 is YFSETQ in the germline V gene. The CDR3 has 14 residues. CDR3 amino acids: CASSARGDDYGYTF. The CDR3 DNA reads TGCGCCAGCAGCGCCCGGGGGGATGACTATGGCTACACCTTC.

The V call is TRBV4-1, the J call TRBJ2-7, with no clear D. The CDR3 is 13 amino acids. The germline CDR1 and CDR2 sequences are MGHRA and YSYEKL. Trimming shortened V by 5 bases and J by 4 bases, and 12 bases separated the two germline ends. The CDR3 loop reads CASSSLPGYEQYF. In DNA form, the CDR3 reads TGCGCCAGCAGCTCCTTGCCGGGTTACGAGCAGTACTTC.

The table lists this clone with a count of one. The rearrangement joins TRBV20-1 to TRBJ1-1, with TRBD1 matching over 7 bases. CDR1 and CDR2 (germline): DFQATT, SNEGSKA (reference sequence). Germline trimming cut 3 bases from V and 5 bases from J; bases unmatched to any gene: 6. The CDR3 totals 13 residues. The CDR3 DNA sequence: TGCAGTGCTAGTTGGCAGGGACAGACTGAAGCTTTCTTT. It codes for CSASWQGQTEAFF.

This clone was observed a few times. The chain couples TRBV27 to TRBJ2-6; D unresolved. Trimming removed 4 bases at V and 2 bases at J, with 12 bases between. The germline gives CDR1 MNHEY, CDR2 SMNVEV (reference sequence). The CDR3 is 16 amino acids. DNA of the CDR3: TGTGCCAGCAGTTACCTTTCTGCCACTGGGGCCAACGTCCTGACTTTC. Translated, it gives CASSYLSATGANVLTF.

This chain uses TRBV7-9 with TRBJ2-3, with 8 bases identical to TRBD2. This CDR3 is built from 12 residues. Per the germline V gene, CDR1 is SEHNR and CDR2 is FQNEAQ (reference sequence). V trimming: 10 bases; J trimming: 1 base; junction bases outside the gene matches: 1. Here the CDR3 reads CANGGGTDTQYF. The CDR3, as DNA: TGTGCCAACGGGGGGGGCACAGATACGCAGTATTTT.

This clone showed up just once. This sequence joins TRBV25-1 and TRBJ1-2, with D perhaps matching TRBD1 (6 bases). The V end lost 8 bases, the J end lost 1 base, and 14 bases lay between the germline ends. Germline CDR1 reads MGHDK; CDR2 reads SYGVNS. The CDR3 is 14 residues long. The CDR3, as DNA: TGTGCCAGCGGAAAGACAGGCTTTAACTATGGCTACACCTTC. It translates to CASGKTGFNYGYTF.

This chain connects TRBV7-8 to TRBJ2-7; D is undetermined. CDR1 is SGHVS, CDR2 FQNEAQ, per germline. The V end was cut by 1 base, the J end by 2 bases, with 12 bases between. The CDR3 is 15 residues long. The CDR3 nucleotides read TGTGCCAGCAGCTTAGTAGGGCAGAGAGCCTACGAGCAGTACTTC. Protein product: CASSLVGQRAYEQYF.

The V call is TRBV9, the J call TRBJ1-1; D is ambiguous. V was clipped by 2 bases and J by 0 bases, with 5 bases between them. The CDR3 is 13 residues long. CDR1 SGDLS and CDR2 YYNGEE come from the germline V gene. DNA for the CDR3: TGTGCCAGCAGCGTTCACCTGAACACTGAAGCTTTCTTT. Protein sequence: CASSVHLNTEAFF.

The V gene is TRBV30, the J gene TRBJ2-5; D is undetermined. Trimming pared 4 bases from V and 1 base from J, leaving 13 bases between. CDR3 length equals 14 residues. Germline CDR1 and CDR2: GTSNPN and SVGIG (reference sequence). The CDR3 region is CAWKAHIAQETQYF. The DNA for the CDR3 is TGTGCCTGGAAGGCCCACATAGCCCAAGAGACCCAGTACTTC.

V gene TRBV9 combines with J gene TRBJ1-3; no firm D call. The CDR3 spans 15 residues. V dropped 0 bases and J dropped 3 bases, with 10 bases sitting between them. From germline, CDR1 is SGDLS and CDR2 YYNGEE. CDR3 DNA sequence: TGTGCCAGCAGCGTAGCTCCCGGGTTTGGAAACACCATATATTTT. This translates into CASSVAPGFGNTIYF.

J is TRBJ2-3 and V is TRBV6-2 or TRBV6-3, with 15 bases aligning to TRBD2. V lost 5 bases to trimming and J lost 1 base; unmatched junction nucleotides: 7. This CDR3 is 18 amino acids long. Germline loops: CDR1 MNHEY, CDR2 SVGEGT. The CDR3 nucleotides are TGTGCCAGCAGTGCCGGGACTAGCGGGGGGCCGCGCACAGATACGCAGTATTTT. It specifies CASSAGTSGGPRTDTQYF.

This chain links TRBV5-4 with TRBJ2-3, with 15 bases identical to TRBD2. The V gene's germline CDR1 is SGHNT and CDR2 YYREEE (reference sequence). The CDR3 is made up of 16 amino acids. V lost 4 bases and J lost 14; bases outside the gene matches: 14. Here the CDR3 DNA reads TGTGCCAGCAGCCCCGGGACTAGCGGGGGGCCTGCCTCGCCGTATTTT. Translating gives CASSPGTSGGPASPYF.

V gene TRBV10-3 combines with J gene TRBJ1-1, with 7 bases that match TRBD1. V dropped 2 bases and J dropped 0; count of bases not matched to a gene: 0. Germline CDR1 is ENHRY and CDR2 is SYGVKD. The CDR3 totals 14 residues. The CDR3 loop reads CAISETGVNTEAFF. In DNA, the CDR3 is TGTGCCATCAGTGAGACAGGGGTGAACACTGAAGCTTTCTTT.

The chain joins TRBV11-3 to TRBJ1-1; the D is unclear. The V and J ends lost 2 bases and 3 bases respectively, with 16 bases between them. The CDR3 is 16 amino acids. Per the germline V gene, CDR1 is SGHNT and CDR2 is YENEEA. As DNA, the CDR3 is TGTGCCAGCAGCTTAAGGTCGGCGTACACCGACACTGAAGCTTTCTTT. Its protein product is CASSLRSAYTDTEAFF.